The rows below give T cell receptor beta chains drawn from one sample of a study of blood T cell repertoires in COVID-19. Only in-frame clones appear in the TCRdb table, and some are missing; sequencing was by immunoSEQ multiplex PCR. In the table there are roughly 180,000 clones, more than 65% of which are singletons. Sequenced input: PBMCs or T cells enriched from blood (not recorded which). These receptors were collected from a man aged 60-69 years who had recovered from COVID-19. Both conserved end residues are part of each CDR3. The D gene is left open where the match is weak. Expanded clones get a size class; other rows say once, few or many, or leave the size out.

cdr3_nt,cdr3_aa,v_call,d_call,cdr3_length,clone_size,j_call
TGTGCCAGCAGATGGACAGGGGGCCGAGGCACTGAAGCTTTCTTT,CASRWTGGRGTEAFF,TRBV6-5,TRBD1,15,once,TRBJ1-1
TGTGCCAGCAGTTTCCCGTTCCAAGAGACCCAGTACTTC,CASSFPFQETQYF,TRBV12-3/TRBV12-4,.,13,once,TRBJ2-5
TGTGCCAGCAGTTTATGGGGCACACTCCCCCGCAATCAGCCCCAGCATTTT,CASSLWGTLPRNQPQHF,TRBV28,.,17,few,TRBJ1-5
TGTGCCAGTAGTGTGGACGGGGGGAACACTGAAGCTTTCTTT,CASSVDGGNTEAFF,TRBV19,.,14,.,TRBJ1-1
TGTGCCAGCAGTTTACTGTCTCAGTCCTACAATGAGCAGTTCTTC,CASSLLSQSYNEQFF,TRBV28,.,15,.,TRBJ2-1
TGTGCCAGCAGCTTTCGTTCTACGTATGGCTACACCTTC,CASSFRSTYGYTF,TRBV5-4,.,13,few,TRBJ1-2
TGTGCCAGCAACCCTTTGTGGGGAGGAAACACTGAAGCTTTCTTT,CASNPLWGGNTEAFF,TRBV5-6,.,15,.,TRBJ1-1
TGTGCCAGCAGCGTAGCAGTCGGAGGCTACGAGCAGTACTTC,CASSVAVGGYEQYF,TRBV9,.,14,.,TRBJ2-7
TGTGCCATCAGTGAGTATCAGGGGACTGAAGCTTTCTTT,CAISEYQGTEAFF,TRBV10-3,.,13,.,TRBJ1-1
TGTGCCAGCAGCACCCTCGGAGCAGGGGATGAAAAACTGTTTTTT,CASSTLGAGDEKLFF,TRBV28,.,15,.,TRBJ1-4
TGTGCCAGCAGCCGAACAAGAGGGTGGCAGTTCTTC,CASSRTRGWQFF,TRBV12-3/TRBV12-4,.,12,.,TRBJ2-1
TGTGCCAGCACCAAAGGCGGGAGGACCTACAATGAGCAGTTCTTC,CASTKGGRTYNEQFF,TRBV5-8,TRBD2,15,once,TRBJ2-1
TGTGCCAGCAGCTTTGCGGGAGAGAACATTCAGTACTTC,CASSFAGENIQYF,TRBV7-2,TRBD2,13,.,TRBJ2-4
TGCGCCAGCAGGCCCCCCGGGGCAGGGGACAAAAACATTCAGTACTTC,CASRPPGAGDKNIQYF,TRBV5-1,.,16,.,TRBJ2-4
TGTGCCACCAGCAGAGATCCTCGGCAGGGGGCATGGGAGACCCAGTACTTC,CATSRDPRQGAWETQYF,TRBV15,TRBD1,17,.,TRBJ2-5
TGTGCCAGCAGCAACTTAGCTGACTCGAACTATGGCTACACCTTC,CASSNLADSNYGYTF,TRBV21-1,.,15,.,TRBJ1-2
TGCAGCGTTGGTCGGGAACCATACAATGAGCAGTTCTTC,CSVGREPYNEQFF,TRBV29-1,.,13,.,TRBJ2-1
TGTGCCAGCAGCCAAGAAGCTCCCGTGGAGTACAATGAGCAGTTCTTC,CASSQEAPVEYNEQFF,TRBV14,.,16,once,TRBJ2-1
TGTGCCAGCAGCTTATCTGGTGTAACAGGGGGCTACGAGCAGTACTTC,CASSLSGVTGGYEQYF,TRBV7-2,TRBD1,16,.,TRBJ2-7
TGTGCCAGCAGTTACACCCCGCAGGGGAGGGGGGGGAACACTGAAGCTTTCTTT,CASSYTPQGRGGNTEAFF,TRBV6-8,.,18,few,TRBJ1-1
TGCGCCAGCAGCTTGGCCGCGGACTCTCCTGAAGCTTTCTTT,CASSLAADSPEAFF,TRBV5-1,.,14,.,TRBJ1-1
TGCGCCAGCAGCTTGACAGGGAACACCGGGGAGCTGTTTTTT,CASSLTGNTGELFF,TRBV5-1,.,14,.,TRBJ2-2
TGTGCCAGTAGGGGACTAGCGGGAGGCACCGGGGAGCTGTTTTTT,CASRGLAGGTGELFF,TRBV19,TRBD2,15,.,TRBJ2-2
TGTGCCAGCAGTTATAGCCTGACAGGGTACGAGCAGTACTTC,CASSYSLTGYEQYF,TRBV6-5,TRBD1,14,.,TRBJ2-7
TGTGCCAGCAGACCGGGACTAGCGGGTTACAATGAGCAGTTCTTC,CASRPGLAGYNEQFF,TRBV7-2,TRBD2,15,.,TRBJ2-1
TGCGCCAGCAGCCAGGTAGGGACAGCGGATAATTCACCCCTCCACTTT,CASSQVGTADNSPLHF,TRBV4-1,TRBD1,16,.,TRBJ1-6
TGTGCCAGCGGCCCCGCAGGGGGTGGAAATTCACCCCTCCACTTT,CASGPAGGGNSPLHF,TRBV7-8,TRBD1,15,.,TRBJ1-6
TGTGCCAGCAGCCTTCGGGATGTTGAGCAGTTCTTC,CASSLRDVEQFF,TRBV28,.,12,.,TRBJ2-1
TGTGCCAGCAGCTTGTCCCCAAACTCTGGAAACACCATATATTTT,CASSLSPNSGNTIYF,TRBV7-2,.,15,.,TRBJ1-3
TGTGCCAGCAGCTTAGACAGGGGATACTACAATGAGCAGTTCTTC,CASSLDRGYYNEQFF,TRBV7-3,TRBD1,15,.,TRBJ2-1
TGTGCCAGCAGCCACTGGAAAAACATTCAGTACTTC,CASSHWKNIQYF,TRBV11-2,.,12,.,TRBJ2-4
TGCGCCAGCAGCTTGGGGGCAGGGGGTGATGGCACTGAAGCTTTCTTT,CASSLGAGGDGTEAFF,TRBV5-1,TRBD1,16,.,TRBJ1-1
TGTGCCATCAGGCTTGACAGCAACACTGAAGCTTTCTTT,CAIRLDSNTEAFF,TRBV10-3,.,13,.,TRBJ1-1
TGTGCCAGCAGCACCCGACTAGCGGGGGGATACAATGAGCAGTTCTTC,CASSTRLAGGYNEQFF,TRBV7-2,TRBD2,16,.,TRBJ2-1
TGTGCCAGCAGTGAAATGATGATTTTACAGGGGACCACCGGGGAGCTGTTTTTT,CASSEMMILQGTTGELFF,TRBV6-1,TRBD1,18,.,TRBJ2-2
TGTGCCAGCAGTCGGACTGTTTATACGCAGTATTTT,CASSRTVYTQYF,TRBV2,.,12,.,TRBJ2-3
TGTGCCAGCAGTAATACCGGGACAGGGTTTGGCAATGAGCAGTTCTTC,CASSNTGTGFGNEQFF,TRBV27,TRBD1,16,.,TRBJ2-1
TGTGCTAGCAGCTTAGTTTTGGGACTAGCGGGAGTTTTCCCACGGGAGCTGTTTTTT,CASSLVLGLAGVFPRELFF,TRBV7-7,TRBD2,19,.,TRBJ2-2
TGCAGTGCTAGTTTCCAGATAAATCAGCCCCAGCATTTT,CSASFQINQPQHF,TRBV20-1,.,13,.,TRBJ1-5
TGTGCCAGCAGCCCCGAGAATGCGGGGGATGAGCAGTTCTTC,CASSPENAGDEQFF,TRBV7-9,TRBD2,14,.,TRBJ2-1
TGTGCCACCCATGCCTTGGGACTAGCGGGACTAAAATCCAATGAGCAGTTCTTC,CATHALGLAGLKSNEQFF,TRBV10-3,TRBD2,18,.,TRBJ2-1
TGTGCCAGCAGCTGGAGCGGGAGGACCCCCTACGAGCAGTACTTC,CASSWSGRTPYEQYF,TRBV6-5,TRBD2,15,few,TRBJ2-7
TGTGCCAGCAGAAGACAGGGCCCGGGAAACACCATATATTTT,CASRRQGPGNTIYF,TRBV27,TRBD1,14,.,TRBJ1-3
TGTGCCAGCAGCGGGCCCGACTACGGGGGGGCTGTCGGGACCCAGTACTTC,CASSGPDYGGAVGTQYF,TRBV9,TRBD2,17,.,TRBJ2-5
TGTGCCAGCAGCTTAGGACTAGCGGGGGACACCGGGGAGCTGTTTTTT,CASSLGLAGDTGELFF,TRBV11-3,TRBD2,16,.,TRBJ2-2
TGTGCCAGCAGTTTAGGGCCAGCCCTTGACACAGATACGCAGTATTTT,CASSLGPALDTDTQYF,TRBV27,.,16,.,TRBJ2-3
TGTGCCAGCAGCTACGACAGGGGCGAGACCCAGTACTTC,CASSYDRGETQYF,TRBV11-1,TRBD1,13,.,TRBJ2-5
TGTGCCAGCAGCTTAACTGGGACAGGGAGTCCCGGGGAGCTGTTTTTT,CASSLTGTGSPGELFF,TRBV7-2,TRBD1,16,.,TRBJ2-2
TGTGCCACCAGCCTAGACAGAACCTACGAGCAGTACTTC,CATSLDRTYEQYF,TRBV15,.,13,.,TRBJ2-7
TGTGCCAGTAGCCCCGAGAGTCATAGCAATCAGCCCCAGCATTTT,CASSPESHSNQPQHF,TRBV19,.,15,.,TRBJ1-5